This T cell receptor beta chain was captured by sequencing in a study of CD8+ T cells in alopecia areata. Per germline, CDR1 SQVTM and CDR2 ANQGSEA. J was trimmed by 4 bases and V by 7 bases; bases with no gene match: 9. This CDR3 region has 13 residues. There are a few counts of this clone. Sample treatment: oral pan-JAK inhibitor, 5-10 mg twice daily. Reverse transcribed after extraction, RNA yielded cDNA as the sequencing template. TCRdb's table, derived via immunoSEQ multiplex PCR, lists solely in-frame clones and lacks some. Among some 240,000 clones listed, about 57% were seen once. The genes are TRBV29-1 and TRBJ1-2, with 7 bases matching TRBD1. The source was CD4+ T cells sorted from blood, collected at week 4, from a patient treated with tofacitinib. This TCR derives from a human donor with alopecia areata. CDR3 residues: CSAREGATYGYTF. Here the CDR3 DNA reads TGCAGCGCCCGAGAGGGGGCTACCTATGGCTACACCTTC.